Described below is a single TCR beta chain sequence and its context. This specimen belongs to a study of blood T cell repertoires in COVID-19. Germline assignment: CDR1 MNHNY and CDR2 SVGAGI (reference sequence). CDR3 length: 15 amino acids. J lost 5 bases, V lost 6 bases, and 10 bases had no gene match. Assay: immunoSEQ multiplex PCR; the TCRdb copy retains only in-frame clones and omits some. Among roughly 330,000 clones listed, around nine tenths were seen once. The sequence was obtained from a man aged 25-45 years who had recovered from COVID-19. Sequences were obtained from PBMCs or T cells enriched from blood (not recorded which). The gene calls are TRBV6-6 and TRBJ2-5, with 9 bases identical to TRBD2. The CDR3 region is CASRRRGGAQETQYF. The CDR3 DNA reads as TGTGCCAGCAGACGTCGCGGGGGGGCTCAGGAGACCCAGTACTTC.